These 5 T cell receptor beta chains share one sample of origin, sequenced in a study of T-cell reconstitution after alpha-beta-depleted transplantation in children. Unique molecular identifiers were incorporated during preparation of the TCRbeta library. Using its own MiXCR run on the PCR reads, TCRdb lists one record per CDR3 protein. The repertoire holds hundreds of thousands of distinct CDR3 sequences, with around 12% as singletons. Sample: PBMCs, taken before TCRalphabeta/CD19-depleted stem cell transplant. These receptors were taken from a girl aged 2-10 years with congenital amegakaryocytic thrombocytopenia, due to receive a stem cell transplant.

This clonotype was recorded many times. This chain joins TRBV27 and TRBJ1-1, with TRBD1 identical over 9 bases. The length of the CDR3 is 16 residues. CDR1 is MNHEY, CDR2 SMNVEV, per germline (reference sequence). With 5 bases clipped from V and 1 base from J, the junction kept 8 bases outside the gene matches. The CDR3 loop reads CASSLGMGQGNTEAFF. CDR3 in DNA: TGTGCCAGCAGTCTAGGTATGGGACAGGGGAACACTGAAGCTTTCTTT.

This clonotype has at least ten counts. The rearrangement joins TRBV29-1 to TRBJ2-1; 10 nucleotides align to TRBD2. The V gene end was trimmed by 4 bases and the J gene end by 9 bases; junction bases not matched to a gene: 9. Germline-derived CDR1 and CDR2 are SQVTM and ANQGSEA. This CDR3 is 14 amino acids long. DNA of the CDR3: TGCAGCGTTGTCGTCCTAGCGGGAGATGGTGAGCAGTTCTTC. It encodes CSVVVLAGDGEQFF.

This clonotype was counted only a few times. The rearrangement joins TRBV9 to TRBJ2-7; TRBD2 agrees at 9 bases. In germline, CDR1 is SGDLS, CDR2 YYNGEE. CDR3 length equals 15 residues. V shed 4 bases, J shed 2 bases, and the junction held 7 bases outside the gene matches. The CDR3: CASSPEREATYEQYF. The DNA for the CDR3 is TGTGCCAGCAGCCCAGAGCGGGAGGCCACCTACGAGCAGTACTTC.

This clonotype was found many times. The chain joins TRBV7-9 to TRBJ2-5; 7 nucleotides match TRBD1. V lost 5 bases to trimming and J lost 4 bases; unmatched junction nucleotides: 10. This CDR3 spans 15 amino acids. Germline V gene data show CDR1 as SEHNR and CDR2 as FQNEAQ (reference sequence). The CDR3 here is CASSIGTVDLETQYF. CDR3 DNA: TGTGCCAGCAGCATCGGGACAGTCGATTTAGAGACCCAGTACTTC.

The sample holds a few counts of this clonotype. This rearrangement joins TRBV10-3 to TRBJ2-2; 10 bases agree with TRBD1. V trimming: 1 base; J trimming: 3 bases; junction bases outside the gene matches: 2. Germline V gene data show CDR1 as ENHRY and CDR2 as SYGVKD. This CDR3 spans 16 amino acids. Written as DNA, the CDR3 is TGTGCCATCAGTGAGTGGGGACAGGGGTACACCGGGGAGCTGTTTTTT. Amino acid sequence: CAISEWGQGYTGELFF.